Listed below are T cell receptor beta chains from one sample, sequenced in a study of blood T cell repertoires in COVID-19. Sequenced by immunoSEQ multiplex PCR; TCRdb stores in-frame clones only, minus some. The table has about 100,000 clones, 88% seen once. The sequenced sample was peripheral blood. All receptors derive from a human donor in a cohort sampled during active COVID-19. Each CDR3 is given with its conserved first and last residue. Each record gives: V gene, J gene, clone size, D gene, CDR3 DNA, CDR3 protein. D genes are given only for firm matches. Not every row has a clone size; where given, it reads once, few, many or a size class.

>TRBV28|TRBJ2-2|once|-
TGTGCCAGCAGTCCGAACGGGGGAGTTGGGGAGCTGTTTTTT
CASSPNGGVGELFF
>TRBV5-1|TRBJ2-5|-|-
TGCGCCAGCAGCCGTAGTCAAGAGACCCAGTACTTC
CASSRSQETQYF
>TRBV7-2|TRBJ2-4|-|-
TGTGCCAGCAGTGAGCCAGGGGTTGGAACCAAAAACATTCAGTACTTC
CASSEPGVGTKNIQYF
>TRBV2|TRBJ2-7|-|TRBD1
TGTGCCTCCGTCCGGGACAGGCCCTACGAGCAGTACTTC
CASVRDRPYEQYF
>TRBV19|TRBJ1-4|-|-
TGTGCCAGTAGTATAAAAGGACAGACTTCTAATGAAAAACTGTTTTTT
CASSIKGQTSNEKLFF
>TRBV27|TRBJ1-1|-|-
TGTGCCAGCAGTTTATTAGACACGAACACTGAAGCTTTCTTT
CASSLLDTNTEAFF
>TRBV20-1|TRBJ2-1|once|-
TGCAGTGCTAGTTCGGTCAATGAGCAGTTCTTC
CSASSVNEQFF
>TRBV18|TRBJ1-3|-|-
TGTGCCAGTGACTTCACAGGGCCCCCTGGAAACACCATATATTTT
CASDFTGPPGNTIYF
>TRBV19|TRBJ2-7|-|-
TGTGCCAGTAGTGAGAGGACTCCCGCGGCGGGCGGGCAGTACTTC
CASSERTPAAGGQYF
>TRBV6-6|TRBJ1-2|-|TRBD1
TGTGCCAGCAGTTACTCGAGCGGCAGGGGGGTTGGCTACACCTTC
CASSYSSGRGVGYTF
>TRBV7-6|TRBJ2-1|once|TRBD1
TGTGCCAGCAGCAAAAGGGACAGGGGGCCTAGCGGGGGTTACAATGAGCAGTTCTTC
CASSKRDRGPSGGYNEQFF
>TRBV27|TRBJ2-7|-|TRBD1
TGTGCCAGCAGTTTAACCCCTCTAACAGGGGATGGGGAGCAGTACTTC
CASSLTPLTGDGEQYF
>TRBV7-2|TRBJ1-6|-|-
TGTGCCAGCAGCCCCACGGCCCAAACGGGATCACCCCTCCACTTT
CASSPTAQTGSPLHF
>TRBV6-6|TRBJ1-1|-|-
TGTGCCAGCAGTTACTCTAGCAGCACTGAAGCTTTCTTT
CASSYSSSTEAFF
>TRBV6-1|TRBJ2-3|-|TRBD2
TGTGCCAGCAGTGGTTTCGGGACTAGCGGAACACAAGATACGCAGTATTTT
CASSGFGTSGTQDTQYF
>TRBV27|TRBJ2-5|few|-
TGTGCCAGCAGTTTATCCCTAGGGAGCCGAGAGACCCAGTACTTC
CASSLSLGSRETQYF
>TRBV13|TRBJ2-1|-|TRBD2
TGTGCCAGCAGCCCCCAACCCCCAGGACTAGCGTTATACTACAATGAGCAGTTCTTC
CASSPQPPGLALYYNEQFF
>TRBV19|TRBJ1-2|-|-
TGTGCCAGTACCCCATCAGGGCCCTGGATGGGAGGCTACACCTTC
CASTPSGPWMGGYTF
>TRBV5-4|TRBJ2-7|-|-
TGTGCCAGCAGCTTGGCAGGGATACCCTACGAGCAGTACTTC
CASSLAGIPYEQYF
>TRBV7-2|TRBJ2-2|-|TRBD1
TGTGCCAGCAGACCCGACAGGGGGCTAGCGAACACCGGGGAGCTGTTTTTT
CASRPDRGLANTGELFF
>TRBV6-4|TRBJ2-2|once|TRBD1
TGTGCCAGCAGCAGGGACAGACTCACCGGGGAGCTGTTTTTT
CASSRDRLTGELFF
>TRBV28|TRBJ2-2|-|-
TGTGCCAGCAGTTCGTCCGGCGGCACCGGGGAGCTGTTTTTT
CASSSSGGTGELFF
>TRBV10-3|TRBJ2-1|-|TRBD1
TGTGCCGTAGAGAGCGGACAGGGCAATGAGCAGTTCTTC
CAVESGQGNEQFF
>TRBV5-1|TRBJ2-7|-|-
TGCGCCAGCAGCTTGGAACAGGGTTCCTCGAGATACGAGCAGTACTTC
CASSLEQGSSRYEQYF
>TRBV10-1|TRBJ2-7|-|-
TGCGCCAGCGGCCCGGCGGGACGCCGCTACGAGCAGTACTTC
CASGPAGRRYEQYF
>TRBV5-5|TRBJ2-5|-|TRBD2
TGTGCCAGCAGCTTGGTGACGGGAGGGTGGGAAGAGACCCAGTACTTC
CASSLVTGGWEETQYF
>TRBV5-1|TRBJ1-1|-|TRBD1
TGCGCCAGCAGCTATAACAGGGGTGACACTGAAGCTTTCTTT
CASSYNRGDTEAFF
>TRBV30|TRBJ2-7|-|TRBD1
TGTGCCTGGAGTGTAGGTGGACAGGGTGACCTCTACGAGCAGTACTTC
CAWSVGGQGDLYEQYF
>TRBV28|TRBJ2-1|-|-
TGTGCCAGCAGTTACAGGGTCAATGAGCAGTTCTTC
CASSYRVNEQFF
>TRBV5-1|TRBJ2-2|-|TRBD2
TGCGCCAGCAGCTTGCAGGCTAGCGGGAGTTGGACCGGGGAGCTGTTTTTT
CASSLQASGSWTGELFF
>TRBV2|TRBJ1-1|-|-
TGTGCCAGCTTGGCAGGTTTGAACACTGAAGCTTTCTTT
CASLAGLNTEAFF
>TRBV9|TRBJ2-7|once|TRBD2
TGTGCCAGCAGCGCCGGGACTAACTACGAGCAGTACTTC
CASSAGTNYEQYF
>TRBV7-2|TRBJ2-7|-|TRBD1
TGTGCCAGCAGCTTCGGACAGGGTACCTACGAGCAGTACTTC
CASSFGQGTYEQYF
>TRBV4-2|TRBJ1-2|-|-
TGTGCCAGCAGCCAAGATTTTGGAGGATCCAACTATGGCTACACCTTC
CASSQDFGGSNYGYTF
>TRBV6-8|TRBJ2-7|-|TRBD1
TGTGCCCCCAGGGGGTCCTACGAGCAGTACTTC
CAPRGSYEQYF
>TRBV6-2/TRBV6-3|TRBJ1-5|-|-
TGTGCCAGCAGTGATCACCGGACAGTCAATCAGCCCCAGCATTTT
CASSDHRTVNQPQHF
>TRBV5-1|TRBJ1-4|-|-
TGCGCCAGCAGCTTGGTGGTAGTCGGGGAGCAACCAACTAATGAAAAACTGTTTTTT
CASSLVVVGEQPTNEKLFF
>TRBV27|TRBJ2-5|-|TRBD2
TGTGCCAGCAGGGTTAGCGGGAGCCAAGAGACCCAGTACTTC
CASRVSGSQETQYF
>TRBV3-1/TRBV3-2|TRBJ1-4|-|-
TGTGCCAGCAGCCAAGCAGGCCTGTCTCCGCTCGCAACTAATGAAAAACTGTTTTTT
CASSQAGLSPLATNEKLFF
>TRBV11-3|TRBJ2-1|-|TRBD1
TGTGCCAGCAGCTTGAGGGGACAGTCTGGCAATGAGCAGTTCTTC
CASSLRGQSGNEQFF
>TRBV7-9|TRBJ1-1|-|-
TGTGCCAGCAGCTTCGGGGGTTCTGAAGCTTTCTTT
CASSFGGSEAFF
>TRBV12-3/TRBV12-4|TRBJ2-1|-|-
TGTGCCAGCAGGTCGAGTGTAATCCATGAGCAGTTCTTC
CASRSSVIHEQFF
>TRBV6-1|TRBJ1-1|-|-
TGTGCCAGCAGTGAATTCGGACAGATGAACACTGAAGCTTTCTTT
CASSEFGQMNTEAFF
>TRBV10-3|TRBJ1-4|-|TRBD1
TGTGCCATCAGTAACAGGGGGGGGACTGATGAAAAACTGTTTTTT
CAISNRGGTDEKLFF
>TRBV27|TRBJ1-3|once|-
TGTGCCAGCAAAGGCAGGGTCGAAAACACCATATATTTT
CASKGRVENTIYF
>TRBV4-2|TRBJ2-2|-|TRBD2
TGTGCCAGCAGCCAAGAGGTGGCGGGAGGGGCTGCCACCGGGGAGCTGTTTTTT
CASSQEVAGGAATGELFF
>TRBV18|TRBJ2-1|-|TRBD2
TGTGCCAGCTCACCACGCCTCGGGGTTTCGGGACTAGCGGGAGTATTCGGCAATGAGCAGTTCTTC
CASSPRLGVSGLAGVFGNEQFF
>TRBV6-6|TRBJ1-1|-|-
TGTGCCAGCAGCGGGGGACTCACTGAAGCTTTCTTT
CASSGGLTEAFF
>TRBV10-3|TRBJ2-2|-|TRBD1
TGTGCCATCAGTTCCGGGACAGGGGGCGCGGGCGGGGAGCTGTTTTTT
CAISSGTGGAGGELFF
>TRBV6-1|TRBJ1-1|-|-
TGTGCCAGCAGTGAAGCCAGAGAAGCTTTCTTT
CASSEAREAFF
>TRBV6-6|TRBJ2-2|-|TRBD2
TGTGCCAGCAGTCACCCTAGCGGGAGGGCCCCGAACACCGGGGAGCTGTTTTTT
CASSHPSGRAPNTGELFF
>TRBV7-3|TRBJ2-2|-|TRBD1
TGTGCCAGCACCCGAACCGGGACAGGGGGAATCGGGGAGCTGTTTTTT
CASTRTGTGGIGELFF